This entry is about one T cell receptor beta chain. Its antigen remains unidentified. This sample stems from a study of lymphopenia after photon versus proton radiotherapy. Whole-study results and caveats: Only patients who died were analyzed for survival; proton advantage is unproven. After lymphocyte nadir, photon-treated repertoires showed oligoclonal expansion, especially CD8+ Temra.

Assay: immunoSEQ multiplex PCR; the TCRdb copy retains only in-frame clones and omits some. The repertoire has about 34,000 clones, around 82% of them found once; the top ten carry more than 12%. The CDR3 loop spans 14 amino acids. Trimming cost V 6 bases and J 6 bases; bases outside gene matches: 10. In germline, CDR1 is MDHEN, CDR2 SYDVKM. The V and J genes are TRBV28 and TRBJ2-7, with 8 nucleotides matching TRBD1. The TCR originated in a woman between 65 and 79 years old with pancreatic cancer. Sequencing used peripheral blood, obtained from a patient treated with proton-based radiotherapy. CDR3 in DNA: TGTGCCAGCAGATTCGGACAGGGTGGGGCCGAGCAGTACTTC. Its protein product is CASRFGQGGAEQYF.